The 29 T cell receptor beta chains below all came from one sample that was sequenced in a study of blood T cell repertoires in COVID-19. Sequencing used immunoSEQ multiplex PCR; TCRdb keeps in-frame clones, though not all of them. The repertoire holds about 110,000 clones, with 84% as singletons. The sequencing input was peripheral blood. The source of these receptors is a woman aged 55 to 70 with acute or convalescent COVID-19.

This chain joins TRBV7-8 and TRBJ1-2; perhaps TRBD1 as D (5 bases). Germline loops: CDR1 SGHVS, CDR2 FQNEAQ. There are 14 residues in the CDR3. V was trimmed by 1 base and J by 6 bases, leaving 12 bases between them. CDR3 region: CASSLVQGVDGYTF. CDR3 nucleotide sequence: TGTGCCAGCAGCTTAGTTCAGGGCGTCGATGGCTACACCTTC.

The chain has TRBV29-1 and TRBJ2-7, with D tentatively TRBD1 (5 bases). The germline V gene encodes CDR1 SQVTM and CDR2 ANQGSEA. Trimming cost V 6 bases and J 2 bases, with 17 bases left between them. There are 14 residues in the CDR3. CDR3 in amino acids: CSVTSDRFPYEQYF. The DNA for the CDR3 is TGCAGCGTGACCTCCGACAGATTCCCCTACGAGCAGTACTTC.

The V and J genes are TRBV3-1 (or the pseudogene TRBV3-2) and TRBJ2-5, with TRBD2 matching over 7 bases. V gave up 0 bases and J gave up 3 bases; unmatched junction bases: 16. CDR3 length: 19 amino acids. Germline V CDR1 and CDR2: LGHDT, YNNKEL (reference sequence). The CDR3 region is CASSQDLYRRAGEEETQYF. The CDR3 DNA reads as TGTGCCAGCAGCCAAGATCTTTATCGGCGCGCGGGGGAGGAAGAGACCCAGTACTTC.

The rearrangement joins TRBV5-6 to TRBJ2-3; D unclear. The CDR3 totals 15 residues. The V and J ends lost 4 bases and 8 bases respectively, with 20 bases between them. Per germline, CDR1 SGHDT and CDR2 YYEEEE. The CDR3 reads CASSPGLRGTATQYF. CDR3 bases: TGTGCCAGCAGCCCTGGGTTGCGCGGCACGGCTACGCAGTATTTT. The full variable domain, in which reference TRBV5-6 and TRBJ2-3 provide the parts outside the CDR3, is DAGVTQSPTHLIKTRGQQVTLRCSPKSGHDTVSWYQQALGQGPQFIFQYYEEEERQRGNFPDRFSGHQFPNYSSELNVNALLLGDSALYLCASSPGLRGTATQYFGPGTRLTVL.

The rearrangement uses TRBV9 and TRBJ2-3; 9 nucleotides match TRBD2. With 0 bases clipped from V and 3 bases from J, the junction kept 2 bases outside the gene matches. From germline, CDR1 is SGDLS and CDR2 YYNGEE. The CDR3 runs 15 residues. CDR3 residues: CASSVGGGATDTQYF. In nucleotides, the CDR3 is TGTGCCAGCAGCGTAGGCGGGGGGGCGACAGATACGCAGTATTTT.

The chain couples TRBV3-1 (or the pseudogene TRBV3-2) to TRBJ2-1, with TRBD2 matching over 7 bases. The CDR3 contains 13 residues. Per the germline V gene, CDR1 is LGHDT and CDR2 is YNNKEL (reference sequence). The V segment lost 5 bases and the J segment 4 bases; nucleotides outside the gene matches: 2. CDR3 DNA sequence: TGTGCCAGCAGCGGGGGGGTATACAATGAGCAGTTCTTC. Translation: CASSGGVYNEQFF.

The chain employs TRBV25-1 and TRBJ1-4; 10 nucleotides align to TRBD1. The germline gives CDR1 MGHDK, CDR2 SYGVNS. The V gene end was trimmed by 3 bases and the J gene end by 7 bases; junction bases not matched to a gene: 5. This CDR3 has 15 amino acids. In DNA, the CDR3 is TGTGCCAGCAGTGACGACAGGGGGCCGGGTGAAAAACTGTTTTTT. It yields the protein CASSDDRGPGEKLFF.

The chain recombines TRBV27 with TRBJ2-7; D gene ambiguous. This CDR3 region has 15 residues. With 3 bases removed from V and 1 base from J, the gap between germline ends came to 13 bases. Per the germline V gene, CDR1 is MNHEY and CDR2 is SMNVEV (reference sequence). CDR3 nucleotide sequence: TGTGCCAGCAGTTTTGGTAGCCATTGGTCCTACGAGCAGTACTTC. Amino acids: CASSFGSHWSYEQYF.

The genes are TRBV24-1 and TRBJ2-7; 9 bases fit TRBD1. V trimming: 3 bases; J trimming: 5 bases; junction bases outside the gene matches: 7. The CDR3 contains 15 residues. CDR1 and CDR2 from the germline V gene are KGHDR and SFDVKD. The CDR3 is CATSDPRQGGNEQYF. The CDR3 nucleotides read TGTGCCACCAGTGATCCCCGACAGGGGGGAAACGAGCAGTACTTC.

The V call is TRBV3-1 (or the pseudogene TRBV3-2), the J call TRBJ1-4; TRBD1 is a possible D gene (5 bases). CDR1 and CDR2 (germline): LGHDT, YNNKEL (reference sequence). V shed 4 bases and J shed 7 bases, with 13 bases lying between them. The CDR3 loop spans 14 amino acids. Here the CDR3 reads CASSPVGGSEKLFF. DNA of the CDR3: TGTGCCAGCAGCCCCGTGGGGGGGAGTGAAAAACTGTTTTTT.

The chain uses TRBV7-9 and TRBJ1-6, with 7 bases fitting TRBD1. The V gene's germline CDR1 is SEHNR and CDR2 FQNEAQ (reference sequence). CDR3 length equals 14 residues. The trim removed 6 bases at V and 9 bases at J, leaving 8 bases unmatched. CDR3 protein: CASSHDRETSPLHF. The CDR3 region has the DNA TGTGCCAGCAGTCATGACAGGGAAACTTCACCCCTCCACTTT.

This chain joins TRBV6-1 and TRBJ1-3; tentative D call: TRBD1 (6 bases). CDR3 length: 15 residues. Germline V gene sequence: CDR1 MNHNS, CDR2 SASEGT. V was clipped by 1 base and J by 4 bases, with 11 bases between them. Written as DNA, the CDR3 is TGTGCCAGCAGTGAAGTCGCCGGGACAGGAAACACCATATATTTT. Protein product: CASSEVAGTGNTIYF.

The chain is built from TRBV11-3 and TRBJ1-3, with 8 bases fitting TRBD1. Germline V gene data show CDR1 as SGHNT and CDR2 as YENEEA. The CDR3 contains 16 residues. V lost 2 bases to trimming and J lost 0 bases; unmatched junction nucleotides: 3. CDR3 region: CASSLTGGDSGNTIYF. Written as DNA, the CDR3 is TGTGCCAGCAGCTTAACAGGGGGGGACTCTGGAAACACCATATATTTT.

The V call is TRBV30, the J call TRBJ1-4; D unresolved. The germline V gene encodes CDR1 GTSNPN and CDR2 SVGIG (reference sequence). Between the trimmed V and J ends, which lost 2 bases and 6 bases, there was a span of 13 bases. CDR3 length: 14 amino acids. Written as DNA, the CDR3 is TGTGCCTGGAGTTACTTGTCCACAGATGAAAAACTGTTTTTT. This translates into CAWSYLSTDEKLFF.

This chain uses TRBV9 with TRBJ2-1, with 7 bases lining up with TRBD1. CDR3 length: 14 residues. Germline V gene sequence: CDR1 SGDLS, CDR2 YYNGEE. Losses at the gene ends were 7 bases for V and 1 base for J; bases not matched to a gene: 5. The CDR3 region is CASGRGNSYNEQFF. As DNA, the CDR3 is TGTGCCAGCGGCAGGGGGAATTCCTACAATGAGCAGTTCTTC.

This chain connects TRBV27 to TRBJ1-1; the match to TRBD1 covers 7 bases. The CDR3 is made up of 12 amino acids. V shed 5 bases, J shed 10 bases, and the junction held 7 bases outside the gene matches. From germline, CDR1 is MNHEY and CDR2 SMNVEV (reference sequence). The CDR3 loop is CASSTQGLGAFF. The CDR3 DNA reads as TGTGCCAGCAGTACACAGGGGTTGGGAGCTTTCTTT.

This clone was seen only a few times. V is TRBV5-3 and J is TRBJ2-1; the match to TRBD1 covers 11 bases. TRBV5-3 is recorded as an ORF, its role being uncertain. V gave up 5 bases and J gave up 10 bases; unmatched junction bases: 32. The CDR3 sequence is 22 residues long. The CDR3 loop reads CARSQDRGRLGRCGRGRDEQFF. The CDR3 DNA follows: TGTGCCAGAAGTCAGGACAGGGGGCGTCTCGGGCGATGCGGGAGGGGCAGAGACGAGCAGTTCTTC.

The chain is built from TRBV19 and TRBJ2-5; TRBD1 matches at 7 bases. Per germline, CDR1 LNHDA and CDR2 SQIVND (reference sequence). There are 14 residues in the CDR3. After removal of 6 bases from V and 5 bases from J, the junction contained 9 bases not matched to a gene. CDR3: CASSITGVGETQYF. The CDR3 nucleotides are TGTGCCAGTAGCATAACAGGGGTAGGCGAGACCCAGTACTTC.

In this sample, this clone turned up a few times. J is TRBJ2-7 and V is TRBV7-9; the match to TRBD2 covers 9 bases. V was clipped by 5 bases and J by 4 bases; unmatched bases: 12. Germline CDR1 is SEHNR and CDR2 is FQNEAQ (reference sequence). This CDR3 contains 16 residues. The CDR3 DNA reads as TGTGCCAGCAGCCCCGCGGGTAGCGGGGGTCTGTACGAGCAGTACTTC. Protein: CASSPAGSGGLYEQYF.

This clone was counted between two and nine times. The chain links TRBV29-1 to TRBJ1-6; tentatively, D is TRBD1 (5 bases). Trimming pared 5 bases from V and 8 bases from J, leaving 19 bases between. CDR1 and CDR2 from the germline V gene are SQVTM and ANQGSEA. CDR3 length equals 15 residues. The CDR3 nucleotides are TGCAGCGTTCTTCCGTCGGACGGGGGGGATTCACCCCTCCACTTT. This sequence encodes CSVLPSDGGDSPLHF.

The CDR3 protein is CASRPRGTGGRTSYNEQFF. CDR3 DNA sequence: TGTGCCAGCAGGCCCAGAGGGACAGGGGGCCGTACCTCCTACAATGAGCAGTTCTTC. The chain couples TRBV7-2 to TRBJ2-1; the match to TRBD1 covers 12 bases. Trimming cost V 6 bases and J 0 bases; bases outside gene matches: 12. This CDR3 region has 19 residues. Germline V gene sequence: CDR1 SGHTA, CDR2 FQGNSA.

The chain combines TRBV19 with TRBJ1-2; D unclear. Germline CDR1 is LNHDA and CDR2 is SQIVND (reference sequence). Trimming left V 10 bases short and J 3 bases short, with 18 bases between. The CDR3 has 14 residues. CDR3 DNA: TGTGCCACCTCTAGGGAATTGAGGGACTATGGCTACACCTTC. Translated: CATSRELRDYGYTF. The entire variable domain, with the rest obtained from reference TRBV19 and TRBJ1-2, is as follows: DGGITQSPKYLFRKEGQNVTLSCEQNLNHDAMYWYRQDPGQGLRLIYYSQIVNDFQKGDIAEGYSVSREKKESFPLTVTSAQKNPTAFYLCATSRELRDYGYTFGSGTRLTVV.

The V and J genes are TRBV7-2 and TRBJ2-3; 9 bases are a match to TRBD1. The CDR3 is 15 amino acids. V gave up 5 bases and J gave up 0 bases; unmatched junction bases: 3. The germline CDR1 and CDR2 sequences are SGHTA and FQGNSA. The CDR3 coding sequence is TGTGCCAGCAGCCCCGGACAGGGGAGCACAGATACGCAGTATTTT. Translated, it gives CASSPGQGSTDTQYF.

This clone was detected only once. The rearrangement links TRBV6-5 to TRBJ1-1, with D unclear. Between the trimmed V and J ends, which lost 7 bases and 1 base, there was a span of 13 bases. Germline V gene data show CDR1 as MNHEY and CDR2 as SVGAGI. The CDR3 length is 14 residues. The CDR3, as DNA: TGTGCCAGCATCGTAGGCGGATCGAACACTGAAGCTTTCTTT. As protein: CASIVGGSNTEAFF.

The chain recombines TRBV2 with TRBJ2-5; 12 bases align to TRBD2. The CDR3 has 14 residues. The trim removed 6 bases at V and 2 bases at J, leaving 1 base unmatched. Germline assignment: CDR1 SNHLY and CDR2 FYNNEI. The CDR3 region has the DNA TGTGCCAGCAGGACTAGCGGGGGTCAAGAGACCCAGTACTTC. Translating gives CASRTSGGQETQYF.

This chain uses TRBV2 with TRBJ1-1, with TRBD1 as a possible D gene (6 bases). The germline V gene encodes CDR1 SNHLY and CDR2 FYNNEI. The CDR3 covers 15 residues. The germline V and J ends were trimmed by 5 bases and 1 base, with 14 bases remaining between them. The DNA of the CDR3 is TGTGCCAGCAGTCAGTCCCGGACAGAGAACACTGAAGCTTTCTTT. This encodes CASSQSRTENTEAFF.

The chain recombines TRBV19 with TRBJ1-6; 11 bases are shared with TRBD1. V gave up 4 bases and J gave up 3 bases; unmatched junction bases: 5. This CDR3 region has 17 residues. Germline CDR1 reads LNHDA; CDR2 reads SQIVND (reference sequence). CDR3 loop: CASSTRTGGSYNSPLHF. The CDR3 region has the DNA TGTGCCAGTAGTACCAGGACAGGGGGCAGCTATAATTCACCCCTCCACTTT.

This clone was seen more than once but under ten times. The gene calls are TRBV19 and TRBJ1-5; maybe TRBD1 (5 bases). V lost 10 bases and J lost 4, with 14 bases in between. The CDR3 has 13 residues. CDR1 is LNHDA and CDR2 is SQIVND in the germline V gene (reference sequence). CDR3 coding DNA: TGTGCCAACCAAGGGGCAGGGAATCAGCCCCAGCATTTT. It encodes CANQGAGNQPQHF. The variable domain in full, with the rest retrieved from reference TRBV19 and TRBJ1-5, is DGGITQSPKYLFRKEGQNVTLSCEQNLNHDAMYWYRQDPGQGLRLIYYSQIVNDFQKGDIAEGYSVSREKKESFPLTVTSAQKNPTAFYLCANQGAGNQPQHFGDGTRLSIL.

V usage is TRBV18 and J usage is TRBJ1-4; no firm D call. The CDR3 is 15 amino acids. The germline V gene encodes CDR1 KGHSH and CDR2 LQKENI. V was clipped by 1 base and J by 1 base, with 7 bases between them. CDR3 sequence: CASSPREGTNEKLFF. The DNA of the CDR3 is TGTGCCAGCTCACCACGCGAGGGAACTAATGAAAAACTGTTTTTT.